This T cell receptor (beta chain) was recorded in a study of PD-1 blockade in classical Hodgkin lymphoma. Background on the study: Patients were given intravenous nivolumab, 3 mg/kg, every 2 weeks.

Time point specified: cycle 4 day 1 (C4D1), after 5 to 7 weeks of nivolumab. Each patient relapsed following autologous stem cell transplantation, and prior brentuximab vedotin exposure differed. Between the trimmed V and J ends, which lost 5 bases and 0 bases, there was a span of 6 bases. Germline V gives CDR1 MGHRA, CDR2 YSYEKL. The CDR3 runs 13 residues. This clone was found once. Its antigen is unidentified. Libraries were prepared by immunoSEQ multiplex PCR; TCRdb keeps only in-frame clonotypes and omits some of them. The repertoire holds around 25,000 clones, with 60% to 80% as singletons. Findings of the study overall: Baseline diversity resembling that of newly diagnosed patients was seen in complete responders.

The V and J genes are TRBV4-1 and TRBJ2-3, with D uncertain. The source is a human donor with classical Hodgkin lymphoma. The specimen was peripheral blood mononuclear cells (PBMCs), collected before the fourth cycle of nivolumab. The DNA for the CDR3 is TGCGCCAGCAGCGTTTCTAGCACAGATACGCAGTATTTT. Its protein is CASSVSSTDTQYF.